These 31 T cell receptor beta chains were all obtained from the same sample, sequenced in a study of CD8 T cells in ankylosing spondylitis (dated by TCRdb to the late 2010s). What the work shows at the level of the full study, not this receptor alone: A TCR beta motif made up of several highly homologous amino acid variants appeared to be characteristic of blood from ankylosing spondylitis patients.

The library was produced with 5' RACE. TCRdb shows the sequencer as Illumina HiSeq 2500. The public reads were run again by TCRdb, first through fastp at Q25 and then through MiXCR, and only productive beta chains were kept. Duplicate CDR3 protein sequences are folded into a single record with the most common DNA and genes. The sample contains about 750,000 distinct CDR3 sequences, around 19% of them found a single time. Around a fifth of the sample comes from the top ten. Antigen specificity for these receptors is unknown. The material sequenced was blood, either unsorted or a sorted T cell fraction (not recorded which). These receptors originate from a male donor with ankylosing spondylitis.

Only a few counts were recorded for this clonotype. The chain couples TRBV6-5 to TRBJ1-4; D remains unclear. CDR1 is MNHEY, CDR2 SVGAGI, per germline. V lost 3 bases and J 4 bases, leaving 18 bases between the germline ends. CDR3 length equals 17 residues. CDR3 protein: CASSYRIDVDVNEKLFF. CDR3 bases: TGTGCCAGCAGTTATCGGATAGATGTAGACGTTAATGAAAAACTGTTTTTT.

This clonotype was seen a handful of times. The V gene is TRBV27, the J gene TRBJ2-5, with TRBD2 matching over 13 bases. Germline values: CDR1 MNHEY, CDR2 SMNVEV (reference sequence). After removal of 5 bases from V and 5 bases from J, the junction contained 5 bases not matched to a gene. This CDR3 spans 15 amino acids. This CDR3 reads CASSITSGGAETQYF. DNA of the CDR3: TGTGCCAGCAGTATAACTAGCGGGGGGGCCGAGACCCAGTACTTC.

This clonotype showed up just a few times. This chain uses TRBV7-3 with TRBJ2-2, with D possibly called TRBD1 or TRBD2 (5 bases each). Germline CDR1 is SGHTA and CDR2 is FQGTGA. Trimming took 6 bases from V and 2 from J, leaving 10 bases between them. The CDR3 totals 14 residues. The CDR3 region is CASRGGGNTGELFF. Written as DNA, the CDR3 is TGTGCCAGCAGAGGTGGGGGAAACACCGGGGAGCTGTTTTTT. The entire variable domain, with the rest obtained from reference TRBV7-3 and TRBJ2-2, is as follows: GAGVSQTPSNKVTEKGKYVELRCDPISGHTALYWYRQSLGQGPEFLIYFQGTGAADDSGLPNDRFFAVRPEGSVSTLKIQRTERGDSAVYLCASRGGGNTGELFFGEGSRLTVL.

V and J are TRBV10-3 and TRBJ1-2, with a possible D match to TRBD1 (5 bases). Germline V CDR1 and CDR2: ENHRY, SYGVKD. V lost 10 bases, J lost 3 bases, and 15 bases lay in between. The CDR3 is 13 residues long. In nucleotides, the CDR3 is TGTGCCACGAGCGGGGCGGATTACTATGGCTACACCTTC. Its translation: CATSGADYYGYTF.

The J gene is TRBJ2-5, the V gene TRBV20-1, with TRBD1 as a possible D gene (5 bases). CDR3 length equals 15 residues. Trimming pared 6 bases from V and 2 bases from J, leaving 19 bases between. Germline values: CDR1 DFQATT, CDR2 SNEGSKA (reference sequence). DNA of the CDR3: TGCAGTGCCCCGGACACCCAGCGTTTGCAAGAGACCCAGTACTTC. Translating it yields CSAPDTQRLQETQYF.

The chain has TRBV28 and TRBJ2-7, with a weak D call TRBD1 (6 bases). Germline V lookup: CDR1 MDHEN, CDR2 SYDVKM. The CDR3 totals 15 residues. V was trimmed by 1 base and J by 6 bases, leaving 16 bases between them. The CDR3 protein is CASSLFLTGGGEQYF. CDR3 DNA sequence: TGTGCCAGCAGTTTATTCTTGACAGGAGGCGGCGAGCAGTACTTC. Together with reference TRBV28 and TRBJ2-7, the CDR3 gives the full variable domain: DVKVTQSSRYLVKRTGEKVFLECVQDMDHENMFWYRQDPGLGLRLIYFSYDVKMKEKGDIPEGYSVSREKKERFSLILESASTNQTSMYLCASSLFLTGGGEQYFGPGTRLTVT.

About this clonotype itself: An end of the junction does not agree with germline; a read error may underlie this. The CDR3 DNA follows: TGCTGTGCCTACCATACAGGCGAGCAGTACTTC. Encoded protein: CCAYHTGEQYF. This chain links TRBV20-1 with TRBJ2-7; maybe TRBD1 (5 bases). CDR1 and CDR2 from the germline V gene are DFQATT and SNEGSKA (reference sequence). This CDR3 contains 11 residues.

This clonotype was picked up many times. This sequence joins TRBV2 and TRBJ1-6, with 9 bases identical to TRBD1. Germline values: CDR1 SNHLY, CDR2 FYNNEI. This CDR3 spans 13 amino acids. V shed 7 bases and J 9 bases; nucleotides not matched to a gene: 4. In DNA form, the CDR3 reads TGTGCCAGCACCGGGACAGGGCGTTCACCCCTCCACTTT. This translates into CASTGTGRSPLHF.

J is TRBJ1-2 and V is TRBV19; 10 nucleotides match TRBD1. CDR1 is LNHDA and CDR2 is SQIVND in the germline V gene (reference sequence). V was pared by 6 bases and J by 4 bases, with 5 bases of the junction left unmatched. The CDR3 totals 14 residues. The CDR3 sequence is CASSAGQGSYGYTF. CDR3 DNA: TGTGCCAGTAGCGCGGGACAGGGGAGCTATGGCTACACCTTC.

This clonotype turned up a few times. The chain links TRBV7-8 to TRBJ1-3, with no clear D. Trimming pared 0 bases from V and 3 bases from J, leaving 12 bases between. CDR3 length: 16 amino acids. Germline lookup yields CDR1 SGHVS and CDR2 FQNEAQ. CDR3 nucleotide sequence: TGTGCCAGCAGCTTAGCATGGGGAGCGGATGGAAACACCATATATTTT. This gives the protein CASSLAWGADGNTIYF.

This clonotype was detected ten times or more. This rearrangement joins TRBV20-1 to TRBJ2-7; the D is unclear. Looked up from germline, CDR1 is DFQATT and CDR2 is SNEGSKA (reference sequence). Trimming cost V 0 bases and J 7 bases, with 25 bases left between them. The CDR3 is made up of 17 amino acids. Written as DNA, the CDR3 is TGCAGTGCTAGAGAAGACGGAGCCCCGACCGCTGGGGTTGAGCAGTACTTC. As protein: CSAREDGAPTAGVEQYF.

This clonotype was detected a few times. This chain links TRBV28 with TRBJ1-1, with D hard to call. Trimming stripped 5 bases from V and 3 bases from J, with 7 bases between. In germline, CDR1 is MDHEN, CDR2 SYDVKM. The CDR3 length is 12 residues. The CDR3 is CASSRPYTEAFF. DNA for the CDR3: TGTGCCAGCAGTCGACCCTACACTGAAGCTTTCTTT.

The V and J genes are TRBV6-5 and TRBJ1-2; 10 nucleotides line up with TRBD1. Unmatched junction bases numbered 2, after V lost 4 bases and J lost 6 bases. The CDR3 is 13 residues long. Per the germline V gene, CDR1 is MNHEY and CDR2 is SVGAGI. The CDR3 loop is CASSSDRGHGYTF. Here the CDR3 DNA reads TGTGCCAGCAGTTCCGACAGGGGGCATGGCTACACCTTC.

This clonotype appeared a few times. Here the CDR3 reads CATSRQGSNYGYTF. For the CDR3, the DNA is TGTGCCACCAGTCGACAGGGATCAAACTATGGCTACACCTTC. The chain carries TRBV24-1 and TRBJ1-2; 7 bases align to TRBD1. The V gene end was trimmed by 6 bases and the J gene end by 2 bases; junction bases not matched to a gene: 5. This CDR3 comprises 14 residues. Germline-derived CDR1 and CDR2 are KGHDR and SFDVKD.

This clonotype was observed at least ten times. This chain joins TRBV29-1 and TRBJ2-7, with D tentatively TRBD1 (6 bases). The CDR3 sequence is 15 residues long. The V end lost 5 bases, the J end lost 0 bases, and 17 bases lay between the germline ends. Germline CDR1 and CDR2: SQVTM and ANQGSEA. DNA of the CDR3: TGCAGCGTTTGTGGTAGATTGGGGGCCTCCTACGAGCAGTACTTC. Encoded protein: CSVCGRLGASYEQYF.

This chain uses TRBV11-2 with TRBJ2-5; the match to TRBD2 covers 12 bases. In germline, CDR1 is SGHAT, CDR2 FQNNGV. The V gene end was trimmed by 4 bases and the J gene end by 5 bases; junction bases not matched to a gene: 2. The CDR3 spans 14 residues. The CDR3 coding sequence is TGTGCCAGCAGCTGGCTAGCGGGAGGGGAGACCCAGTACTTC. Amino acids: CASSWLAGGETQYF. Full variable domain (missing parts from reference TRBV11-2 and TRBJ2-5): EAGVAQSPRYKIIEKRQSVAFWCNPISGHATLYWYQQILGQGPKLLIQFQNNGVVDDSQLPKDRFSAERLKGVDSTLKIQPAKLEDSAVYLCASSWLAGGETQYFGPGTRLLVL.

J is TRBJ2-2 and V is TRBV7-8; 8 bases agree with TRBD1. V lost 5 bases to trimming and J lost 0 bases; unmatched junction nucleotides: 8. The CDR3 loop spans 17 amino acids. Germline CDR1 and CDR2: SGHVS and FQNEAQ. CDR3 nucleotides: TGTGCCAGCAGCGCCCGATCGACAGGGGCGAACACCGGGGAGCTGTTTTTT. The encoded protein is CASSARSTGANTGELFF. Combining the CDR3 with reference TRBV7-8 and TRBJ2-2 gives the whole variable domain GAGVSQSPRYKVAKRGQDVALRCDPISGHVSLFWYQQALGQGPEFLTYFQNEAQLDKSGLPSDRFFAERPEGSVSTLKIQRTQQEDSAVYLCASSARSTGANTGELFFGEGSRLTVL.

The chain is built from TRBV28 and TRBJ1-2, with D uncertain. V shed 3 bases and J shed 8 bases, with 16 bases lying between them. CDR3 length: 14 amino acids. Looked up from germline, CDR1 is MDHEN and CDR2 is SYDVKM. CDR3 bases: TGTGCCAGCAGTTTCCGTAGGGATGCCGGGGGCTACACCTTC. This sequence encodes CASSFRRDAGGYTF.

This chain joins TRBV5-5 and TRBJ2-7; 11 nucleotides align to TRBD2. The CDR3 loop spans 18 amino acids. The trim removed 0 bases at V and 4 bases at J, leaving 12 bases unmatched. Germline V gene lookup returns CDR1 SGHKS and CDR2 YYEKEE (reference sequence). The CDR3 reads CASSLGTSGSQGLYEQYF. As DNA, the CDR3 is TGTGCCAGCAGCTTGGGGACTAGCGGGTCTCAGGGGTTATACGAGCAGTACTTC. Full variable domain (remainder filled in from reference TRBV5-5 and TRBJ2-7): DAGVTQSPTHLIKTRGQQVTLRCSPISGHKSVSWYQQVLGQGPQFIFQYYEKEERGRGNFPDRFSARQFPNYSSELNVNALLLGDSALYLCASSLGTSGSQGLYEQYFGPGTRLTVT.

The gene calls are TRBV4-3 and TRBJ2-1; no clear D. The CDR3 is 15 amino acids. The V gene lost 0 bases and the J gene lost 3 bases, with 9 bases spanning the gap. Germline V gives CDR1 LGHNA, CDR2 YSLEER. The chain's CDR3 is CASSQDLAFYNEQFF. The CDR3 DNA reads as TGCGCCAGCAGCCAAGATCTGGCCTTCTACAATGAGCAGTTCTTC.

This clonotype has more than one count but fewer than ten. The chain combines TRBV29-1 with TRBJ1-1; D perhaps matches TRBD1 (6 bases). V lost 7 bases and J 1 base, leaving 16 bases between the germline ends. Per germline, CDR1 SQVTM and CDR2 ANQGSEA. CDR3 length: 14 amino acids. The CDR3 loop reads CSAHYPGANTEAFF. The CDR3 nucleotides read TGCAGCGCCCACTATCCGGGGGCGAACACTGAAGCTTTCTTT. Full variable domain (outside the CDR3, taken from reference TRBV29-1 and TRBJ1-1): SAVISQKPSRDICQRGTSLTIQCQVDSQVTMMFWYRQQPGQSLTLIATANQGSEATYESGFVIDKFPISRPNLTFSTLTVSNMSPEDSSIYLCSAHYPGANTEAFFGQGTRLTVV.

The chain is built from TRBV12-3 or TRBV12-4 and TRBJ2-1; TRBD2 is a possible D gene (5 bases). V lost 8 bases and J 0 bases, leaving 17 bases between the germline ends. This CDR3 contains 16 residues. The chain's CDR3 is CASGTRLGSSYNEQFF. DNA of the CDR3: TGTGCCAGCGGAACTCGTCTGGGGAGCTCCTACAATGAGCAGTTCTTC.

This clonotype was found a few times. The V gene is TRBV5-1, the J gene TRBJ2-3; 12 nucleotides line up with TRBD2. Per the germline V gene, CDR1 is SGHRS and CDR2 is YFSETQ. Unmatched junction bases numbered 9, after V lost 5 bases and J lost 2 bases. CDR3 length: 17 amino acids. The CDR3: CASRYTGTSGYTDTQYF. CDR3 nucleotide sequence: TGCGCCAGCAGATATACCGGGACTAGCGGGTACACAGATACGCAGTATTTT.

The gene calls are TRBV10-3 and TRBJ1-1, with a possible D match to TRBD1 (5 bases). The V gene lost 6 bases and the J gene lost 4 bases, with 15 bases spanning the gap. Germline CDR1 and CDR2: ENHRY and SYGVKD. The CDR3 spans 14 residues. CDR3 sequence: CAIRPGHLSTEAFF. CDR3 coding DNA: TGTGCCATCAGACCTGGACACCTTAGCACTGAAGCTTTCTTT.

This clonotype was recorded a few times. V and J are TRBV20-1 and TRBJ2-1; TRBD2 agrees at 10 bases. The CDR3 contains 15 residues. CDR1 is DFQATT, CDR2 SNEGSKA, per germline (reference sequence). V shed 5 bases, J shed 2 bases, and the junction held 6 bases outside the gene matches. CDR3 bases: TGCAGTGCTGCCCTACTAGCGGGGACCTACAATGAGCAGTTCTTC. This codes for CSAALLAGTYNEQFF.

This clonotype was seen many times. This chain joins TRBV6-6 and TRBJ1-1, with a tentative D call TRBD1 (6 bases). CDR1 and CDR2 from the germline V gene are MNHNY and SVGAGI (reference sequence). With 6 bases removed from V and 8 bases from J, the gap between germline ends came to 13 bases. This CDR3 has 12 residues. This CDR3 is CASSHKDREAFF. In DNA form, the CDR3 reads TGTGCCAGCAGCCACAAGGACAGAGAAGCTTTCTTT.

This chain links TRBV20-1 with TRBJ2-5; D uncertain. V dropped 6 bases and J dropped 4 bases, with 9 bases sitting between them. CDR1 and CDR2 (germline): DFQATT, SNEGSKA (reference sequence). The length of the CDR3 is 11 residues. The CDR3 nucleotides are TGCAGTGCGCCCAAGATAGAGACCCAGTACTTC. This encodes CSAPKIETQYF.

In its sample, this clonotype was seen a few times. V is TRBV20-1 and J is TRBJ2-2; D is unclear. The V end lost 0 bases, the J end lost 4 bases, and 12 bases lay between the germline ends. The V gene's germline CDR1 is DFQATT and CDR2 SNEGSKA (reference sequence). CDR3 length: 15 residues. This chain's CDR3 is CSAREGGTTTGELFF. CDR3 DNA: TGCAGTGCTAGAGAGGGCGGAACCACCACCGGGGAGCTGTTTTTT.

The genes are TRBV5-1 and TRBJ2-7; 7 nucleotides agree with TRBD1. Germline CDR1 is SGHRS and CDR2 is YFSETQ. The V gene end was trimmed by 4 bases and the J gene end by 1 base; junction bases not matched to a gene: 5. This CDR3 is built from 14 residues. This chain's CDR3 is CASSGTVGSYEQYF. CDR3 bases: TGCGCCAGCAGCGGGACAGTGGGGTCCTACGAGCAGTACTTC.

The sample holds a few counts of this clonotype. The chain carries TRBV12-3 or TRBV12-4 and TRBJ2-4, with unresolved D. V shed 7 bases and J shed 2 bases, with 15 bases lying between them. The CDR3 sequence is 15 residues long. In nucleotides, the CDR3 is TGTGCCAGCACCGATGAGCTCAGTACCAAAAACATTCAGTACTTC. Its translation: CASTDELSTKNIQYF.

This clonotype was counted only a few times. The CDR3 nucleotides read TGCAGTGCCCCGAGGACAGGGCGGCAAGAGACCCAGTACTTC. Amino acids: CSAPRTGRQETQYF. The chain links TRBV20-1 to TRBJ2-5; 8 positions agree with TRBD1. The CDR3 runs to 14 residues. Trimming removed 6 bases from V and 2 bases from J; junction bases left unmatched: 8. Germline CDR1 DFQATT, CDR2 SNEGSKA (reference sequence).